The rows below give T cell receptor beta chains drawn from one sample of a study of a mutant IDH1 vaccine in newly diagnosed glioma. No antigen has been identified for these receptors. TCRdb keeps only in-frame clones here, not all; method: immunoSEQ multiplex PCR. The sample contains over 80,000 clones, roughly four fifths of which appear only once. Sequences were derived from PBMCs, sampled from a glioma patient whose treatment included an IDH1 peptide vaccine. The receptors originated from a man in his forties or fifties with glioma. The CDR3 runs from the conserved cysteine through the conserved F or W. Fields, in order: clone size, D gene, V gene, J gene, CDR3 protein, CDR3 DNA. D genes are given only for firm matches. Clone size is shown for a subset of rows, as once, few, many or a class of expanded clone.

clone_size: NA; d_call: NA; v_call: TRBV7-3; j_call: TRBJ2-3; cdr3_aa: CASSFAPRDTQYF; cdr3_nt: TGTGCCAGCAGCTTCGCCCCTCGAGATACGCAGTATTTT
clone_size: NA; d_call: TRBD1; v_call: TRBV25-1; j_call: TRBJ2-5; cdr3_aa: CASSESVGGTGGETQYF; cdr3_nt: TGTGCCAGCAGTGAATCTGTGGGAGGCACAGGGGGCGAGACCCAGTACTTC
clone_size: few; d_call: NA; v_call: TRBV7-2; j_call: TRBJ1-1; cdr3_aa: CASRPNTEAFF; cdr3_nt: TGTGCCAGCAGGCCGAACACTGAAGCTTTCTTT
clone_size: NA; d_call: TRBD1; v_call: TRBV19; j_call: TRBJ2-2; cdr3_aa: CASNGWLVRGQGDIRELFF; cdr3_nt: TGTGCCAGCAACGGCTGGCTGGTGCGAGGACAGGGAGATATCCGGGAGCTGTTTTTT
clone_size: NA; d_call: NA; v_call: TRBV21-1; j_call: TRBJ1-2; cdr3_aa: CASSRHYRKTYGYTF; cdr3_nt: TGTGCCAGCAGCCGGCACTACAGAAAGACCTATGGCTACACCTTC
clone_size: NA; d_call: TRBD2; v_call: TRBV30; j_call: TRBJ2-3; cdr3_aa: CAWSDGGGIADTQYF; cdr3_nt: TGTGCCTGGAGTGACGGCGGGGGGATCGCAGATACGCAGTATTTT
clone_size: NA; d_call: TRBD2; v_call: TRBV5-5; j_call: TRBJ2-3; cdr3_aa: CASSKGLAGGPTQYF; cdr3_nt: TGTGCCAGCAGCAAAGGACTAGCGGGAGGGCCCACGCAGTATTTT
clone_size: NA; d_call: NA; v_call: TRBV6-5; j_call: TRBJ2-3; cdr3_aa: CASSIGGPTDTQYF; cdr3_nt: TGTGCCAGCAGTATTGGGGGGCCCACAGATACGCAGTATTTT
clone_size: NA; d_call: NA; v_call: TRBV27; j_call: TRBJ2-2; cdr3_aa: CASSFRLAGRKNTGELFF; cdr3_nt: TGTGCCAGCAGTTTCCGACTCGCGGGACGGAAAAACACCGGGGAGCTGTTTTTT
clone_size: NA; d_call: TRBD1; v_call: TRBV6-5; j_call: TRBJ1-2; cdr3_aa: CASSYSTAGQGYGYTF; cdr3_nt: TGTGCCAGCAGTTACTCGACAGCGGGACAGGGCTATGGCTACACCTTC
clone_size: NA; d_call: TRBD1; v_call: TRBV5-1; j_call: TRBJ2-2; cdr3_aa: CASSSQGVAGELFF; cdr3_nt: TGCGCCAGCTCCTCTCAGGGGGTTGCCGGGGAGCTGTTTTTT
clone_size: NA; d_call: NA; v_call: TRBV18; j_call: TRBJ1-1; cdr3_aa: CASSQGRGAVTEAFF; cdr3_nt: TGTGCCAGCTCCCAAGGCCGGGGGGCTGTTACTGAAGCTTTCTTT
clone_size: few; d_call: NA; v_call: TRBV28; j_call: TRBJ2-6; cdr3_aa: CATLSSGLGTGANVLTF; cdr3_nt: TGTGCCACCCTCTCCTCGGGGTTGGGTACCGGGGCCAACGTCCTGACTTTC
clone_size: NA; d_call: NA; v_call: TRBV2; j_call: TRBJ2-7; cdr3_aa: CASSGSVSYEQYF; cdr3_nt: TGTGCCAGCAGTGGTAGCGTCTCCTACGAGCAGTACTTC
clone_size: NA; d_call: TRBD2; v_call: TRBV19; j_call: TRBJ2-3; cdr3_aa: CASSYLAGGLVDTQYF; cdr3_nt: TGTGCCAGTAGTTACTTAGCGGGGGGCCTGGTAGATACGCAGTATTTT
clone_size: NA; d_call: TRBD1; v_call: TRBV13; j_call: TRBJ1-4; cdr3_aa: CASRSSLQGWKLFF; cdr3_nt: TGTGCCAGCAGATCATCGTTACAGGGGTGGAAACTGTTTTTT
clone_size: few; d_call: TRBD2; v_call: TRBV14; j_call: TRBJ2-7; cdr3_aa: CASSPSTGRAHEQYF; cdr3_nt: TGTGCCAGCAGCCCTTCGACGGGGAGGGCTCACGAGCAGTACTTC
clone_size: NA; d_call: NA; v_call: TRBV28; j_call: TRBJ1-1; cdr3_aa: CASRLLGGALNTEAFF; cdr3_nt: TGTGCCAGCAGGCTTCTGGGGGGGGCACTGAACACTGAAGCTTTCTTT